This TCR beta chain was sequenced during a study of a mutant IDH1 vaccine in newly diagnosed glioma. For the study at large: There were about 60% males and roughly 38% females among treated patients, whose mean age was about 40 years. Receipt of radiotherapy, temozolomide, or both preceded the study, and most received both.

The CDR3 contains 16 residues. Germline CDR1 is SGHNT and CDR2 is YYREEE (reference sequence). With 4 bases clipped from V and 7 bases from J, the junction kept 13 bases outside the gene matches. As regards this clone: The antigen is undetermined.

As to time point: week 11, during vaccination. Vaccinated patients received 300 ug of mutant IDH1 20-mer peptide per dose, with topical imiquimod. Donors harbored newly found WHO grade 3 or 4 IDH1-mutant, ATRX-lost astrocytomas. TCRdb's table, derived via immunoSEQ multiplex PCR, lists solely in-frame clones and lacks some. The table includes more than 55,000 clones, approximately 80% detected once. Source: PBMCs, taken from a glioma patient whose treatment included an IDH1 peptide vaccine. This chain links TRBV5-4 with TRBJ1-4; 7 nucleotides line up with TRBD1. The receptor's source is a man aged 25-45 years with glioma. CDR3 in DNA: TGTGCCAGCAGCGCCCAAGCTACAGGGGACAGTGAAAAACTGTTTTTT. Translating gives CASSAQATGDSEKLFF.